A selection of T cell receptor beta chains follows, all from one sample in a study of blood T cells in healthy people across ages. TCRdb reanalysed the 5' RACE reads using MiXCR and keeps one entry per CDR3 protein. Here the sample spans about 290,000 distinct CDR3 sequences, 27% being singletons. Sequencing used blood. All receptors come from a woman in her sixties or seventies in good health. Both conserved end residues are part of each CDR3. Each record gives: CDR3 protein, V gene, J gene, D gene, clone size. A D gene is named only where the DNA matches it firmly. Size values are once, few and many counts, or a class for expanded clones, and some rows have none.

CASSLDRTSGLYNEQFF	TRBV7-2	TRBJ2-1	TRBD2	-
CASSRNILGDTQYF	TRBV6-2/TRBV6-3	TRBJ2-3	-	few
CASSPGQGTTPLHF	TRBV5-1	TRBJ1-6	TRBD1	-
CASLTGNTGELFF	TRBV6-1	TRBJ2-2	-	few
CASSPNWREGGYEQFF	TRBV27	TRBJ2-1	TRBD2	-
CASSPVGQLPGSGIDTQYF	TRBV18	TRBJ2-3	TRBD2	few
CASSLIGRNEKLFF	TRBV11-2	TRBJ1-4	-	-
CASSNTGGSEKLFF	TRBV6-5	TRBJ1-4	TRBD1	many
CASSPRLAGKNIQYF	TRBV7-2	TRBJ2-4	TRBD2	-
CASSKAAQPQETQYF	TRBV19	TRBJ2-5	-	-
CATHTSGVSYEQYF	TRBV6-6	TRBJ2-7	TRBD2	few
CASSRQGVGYEQYF	TRBV11-2	TRBJ2-7	TRBD1	-
CASSLVGTSVYNEQFF	TRBV14	TRBJ2-1	TRBD2	-
CASSAGVWDYGYTF	TRBV3-1	TRBJ1-2	-	-
CSAKKSGQVTDTQYF	TRBV20-1	TRBJ2-3	-	-
CTSSIQSAETQYF	TRBV19	TRBJ2-5	-	-
CASSSWYGYTF	TRBV7-2	TRBJ1-2	-	-
CSARGGSSDTQYF	TRBV20-1	TRBJ2-3	TRBD2	few
CASSITGGRTEAFF	TRBV7-2	TRBJ1-1	-	-
CSAEVLAGGLETQYF	TRBV29-1	TRBJ2-5	TRBD2	few
CASSRYQLTTSGIGTGELFF	TRBV4-3	TRBJ2-2	TRBD2	many
CSARALSGLMNTEAFF	TRBV20-1	TRBJ1-1	-	-
CASSLNPGGETQYF	TRBV12-3/TRBV12-4	TRBJ2-5	TRBD2	-